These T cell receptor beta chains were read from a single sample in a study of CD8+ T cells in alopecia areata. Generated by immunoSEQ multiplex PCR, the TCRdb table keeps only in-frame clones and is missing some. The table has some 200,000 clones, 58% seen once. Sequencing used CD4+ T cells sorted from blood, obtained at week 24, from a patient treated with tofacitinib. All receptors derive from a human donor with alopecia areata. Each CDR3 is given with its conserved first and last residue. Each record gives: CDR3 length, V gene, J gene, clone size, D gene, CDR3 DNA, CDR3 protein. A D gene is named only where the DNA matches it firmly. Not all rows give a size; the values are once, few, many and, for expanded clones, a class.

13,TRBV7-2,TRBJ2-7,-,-,TGTGCCAGCAGCCGGGACTTTACCTACGAGCAGTACTTC,CASSRDFTYEQYF
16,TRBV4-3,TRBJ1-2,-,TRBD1,TGCGCCAGCAGCCCAGCCTCCACAGGGGTCGGCTATGGCTACACCTTC,CASSPASTGVGYGYTF
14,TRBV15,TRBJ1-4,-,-,TGTGCCACCAGCAGCCGGGGCACTAATGAAAAACTGTTTTTT,CATSSRGTNEKLFF
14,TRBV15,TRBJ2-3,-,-,TGTGCCACCAGCAGAGGCGGGAGCACAGATACGCAGTATTTT,CATSRGGSTDTQYF
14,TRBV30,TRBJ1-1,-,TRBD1,TGTGCCTGGAGTAATCAGGGGGCGAACACTGAAGCTTTCTTT,CAWSNQGANTEAFF
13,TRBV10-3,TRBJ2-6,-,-,TGTGCCATCAGCAGCTCTGGGGCCAACGTCCTGACTTTC,CAISSSGANVLTF
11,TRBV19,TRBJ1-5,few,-,TGTGCCACAGGGGGCAATCAGCCCCAGCATTTT,CATGGNQPQHF
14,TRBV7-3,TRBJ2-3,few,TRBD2,TGTGCCTCACGGGCTAGCGGGCTTTCAGATACGCAGTATTTT,CASRASGLSDTQYF
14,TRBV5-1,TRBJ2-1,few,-,TGCGCCAGCAGCTTGGAGAGACAGGACAATGAGCAGTTCTTC,CASSLERQDNEQFF
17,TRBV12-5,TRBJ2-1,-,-,TGTGCTAGTGGAGCAACTCCGGGGCCAAGCTCCTACAATGAGCAGTTCTTC,CASGATPGPSSYNEQFF
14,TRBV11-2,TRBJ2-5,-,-,TGTGCCAGCAGCTTCCGAACAGGGCAAGAGACCCAGTACTTC,CASSFRTGQETQYF
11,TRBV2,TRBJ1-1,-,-,TGTGCCAGCAGTGCACGGGGGGGAGCTTTCTTT,CASSARGGAFF
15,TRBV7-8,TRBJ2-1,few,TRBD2,TGTGCCAGCAGGAAGACTAGCGGTTCCTACAATGAGCAGTTCTTC,CASRKTSGSYNEQFF
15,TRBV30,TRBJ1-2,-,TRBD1,TGTGCCTGGAGTGTCAATCTGAGACAGGGACATGGCTACACCTTC,CAWSVNLRQGHGYTF
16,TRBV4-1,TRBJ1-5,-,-,TGCGCCAGCAGCTACAGGTCGGAGGGGGGAAATCAGCCCCAGCATTTT,CASSYRSEGGNQPQHF
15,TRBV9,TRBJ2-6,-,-,TGTGCCAGCAGCGAACAGAGCTCTGGGGCCAACGTCCTGACTTTC,CASSEQSSGANVLTF
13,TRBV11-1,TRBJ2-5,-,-,TGTGCCAGCAGCTTAAGGCTCCAAGAGACCCAGTACTTC,CASSLRLQETQYF
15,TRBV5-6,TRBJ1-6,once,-,TGTGCCAGCAGCTTGGTTGGTCAGGGCGGTTCACCCCTCCACTTT,CASSLVGQGGSPLHF
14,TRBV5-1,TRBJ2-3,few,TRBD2,TGCGCCAGCAGCTTTGGACTAGAACCAGATACGCAGTATTTT,CASSFGLEPDTQYF
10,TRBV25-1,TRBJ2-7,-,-,TGTGCCAGCGGCACCTACGAGCAGTACTTC,CASGTYEQYF
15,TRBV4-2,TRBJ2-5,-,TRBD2,TGTGCCAGCAGCCAAGCCGGCGGCGGGGGAGAGACCCAGTACTTC,CASSQAGGGGETQYF
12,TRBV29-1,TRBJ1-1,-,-,TGCAGCGGGCTAGCTTGGAACACTGAAGCTTTCTTT,CSGLAWNTEAFF
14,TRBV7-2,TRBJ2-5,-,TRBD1,TGTGCCAGCAGCAACTCGGACAGGGGAGAGACCCAGTACTTC,CASSNSDRGETQYF
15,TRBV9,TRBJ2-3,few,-,TGTGCCAGCAGCCCCCGGGACGGGACCACAGATACGCAGTATTTT,CASSPRDGTTDTQYF
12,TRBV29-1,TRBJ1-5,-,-,TGCAGCGTCGGAGGGGACAATCAGCCCCAGCATTTT,CSVGGDNQPQHF
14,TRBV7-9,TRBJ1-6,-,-,TGTGCCAGCAGCTTAGAGCAGGGGAATTCACCCCTCCACTTT,CASSLEQGNSPLHF
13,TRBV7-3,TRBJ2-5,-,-,TGTGCCAGCAGCTCAGGACGCCAAGAGACCCAGTACTTC,CASSSGRQETQYF
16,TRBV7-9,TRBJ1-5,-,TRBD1,TGTGCCAGCAGCATATACAGGGGTGGTAGCAATCAGCCCCAGCATTTT,CASSIYRGGSNQPQHF
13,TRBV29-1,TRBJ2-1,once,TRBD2,TGCAGCGTTGTTTTAGCGGGAGAGGTGGAGCAGTTCTTC,CSVVLAGEVEQFF
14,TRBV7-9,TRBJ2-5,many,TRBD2,TGTGCCAGCAGCCGGGGGGGTACTCAAGAGACCCAGTACTTC,CASSRGGTQETQYF
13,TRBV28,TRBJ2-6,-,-,TGTGCCAGCGGCCTGTCTGGGGCCAACGTCCTGACTTTC,CASGLSGANVLTF
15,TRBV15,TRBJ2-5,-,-,TGTGCCACCAGCAGAGATGGTAGGACAGAAGAGACCCAGTACTTC,CATSRDGRTEETQYF
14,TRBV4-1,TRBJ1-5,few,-,TGCGCCAGCAGCCAGCCAGAGACAGACCAGCCCCAGCATTTT,CASSQPETDQPQHF
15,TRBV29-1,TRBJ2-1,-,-,TGCAGCGTTGAAGTTTGGCAGGGTGGGTACAATGAGCAGTTCTTC,CSVEVWQGGYNEQFF